What follows are 16 T cell receptor beta chains derived from one specimen sequenced in a study of blood T cell repertoires in COVID-19. Assay used: immunoSEQ multiplex PCR; TCRdb lists only in-frame clones, some missing. This sample yields 60,000 to 75,000 clones, of which 70% to 80% are seen a single time; around 27% belongs to the top ten. Material: peripheral blood. These receptors came from a man between 60 and 75 years old with active or convalescent COVID-19.

This clone was observed once. The chain carries TRBV7-3 and TRBJ2-5; D uncertain. From germline, CDR1 is SGHTA and CDR2 FQGTGA. Between the trimmed V and J ends, which lost 2 bases and 1 base, there was a span of 8 bases. This CDR3 is built from 14 residues. CDR3 sequence (DNA): TGTGCCAGCAGCTTACTGGGCAGCCAAGAGACCCAGTACTTC. This sequence encodes CASSLLGSQETQYF.

The J gene is TRBJ1-2, the V gene TRBV5-1; TRBD1 is a possible D gene (6 bases). The CDR3 is 15 amino acids. Germline lookup yields CDR1 SGHRS and CDR2 YFSETQ. The ends were cut back, 0 bases at V and 1 base at J, with 10 bases in the middle. CDR3 protein: CASSLDGQSNYGYTF. The CDR3, as DNA: TGCGCCAGCAGCTTGGATGGACAGAGTAACTATGGCTACACCTTC.

The V and J genes are TRBV5-5 and TRBJ2-3; no reliable D call. V was pared by 0 bases and J by 2 bases, with 7 bases between. CDR3 length equals 14 residues. Germline V lookup: CDR1 SGHKS, CDR2 YYEKEE (reference sequence). CDR3 protein: CASSLEQYTDTQYF. CDR3 nucleotides: TGTGCCAGCAGCTTGGAACAGTACACAGATACGCAGTATTTT.

The chain has TRBV7-8 and TRBJ1-4; 7 bases map to TRBD1. The CDR3 extends over 15 amino acids. Trimming removed 5 bases from V and 4 bases from J; junction bases left unmatched: 7. The germline V gene has CDR1 SGHVS and CDR2 FQNEAQ. CDR3 sequence: CASSKQGTLNEKLFF. DNA of the CDR3: TGTGCCAGCAGCAAACAGGGGACCCTTAATGAAAAACTGTTTTTT.

The chain is built from TRBV7-2 and TRBJ1-6; D is undetermined. Looked up from germline, CDR1 is SGHTA and CDR2 is FQGNSA. The V end was cut by 6 bases, the J end by 7 bases, with 10 bases between. The CDR3 totals 13 residues. The CDR3 nucleotides read TGTGCCAGCAGTTCTTTTTTAAATTCACCCCTCCACTTT. As protein: CASSSFLNSPLHF.

This clone was seen just once. J is TRBJ2-7 and V is TRBV6-5; D possibly corresponds to TRBD2 (6 bases). The germline CDR1 and CDR2 sequences are MNHEY and SVGAGI. CDR3 length: 15 residues. With 3 bases removed from V and 2 bases from J, the gap between germline ends came to 14 bases. Written as DNA, the CDR3 is TGTGCCAGCAGTTATCTGGGAGCGGGTACCTACGAGCAGTACTTC. This gives the protein CASSYLGAGTYEQYF.

This rearrangement joins TRBV3-1 (or the pseudogene TRBV3-2) to TRBJ1-2; D not resolved. Germline V gene data show CDR1 as LGHDT and CDR2 as YNNKEL (reference sequence). This CDR3 has 14 residues. V lost 2 bases and J lost 4, with 11 bases in between. This CDR3 is CASSQQRASYGYTF. For the CDR3, the DNA is TGTGCCAGCAGCCAACAAAGAGCTTCCTATGGCTACACCTTC.

The rearrangement joins TRBV7-8 to TRBJ1-4; no clear D gene. The CDR3 consists of 14 residues. The germline V and J ends were trimmed by 4 bases and 12 bases, with 18 bases remaining between them. The germline V gene encodes CDR1 SGHVS and CDR2 FQNEAQ. The CDR3 protein is CASSSNWASRELFF. The CDR3 coding sequence is TGTGCCAGCAGCTCAAACTGGGCCTCCCGTGAACTGTTTTTT.

The rearrangement uses TRBV7-8 and TRBJ2-2; the match to TRBD2 covers 13 bases. Germline V lookup: CDR1 SGHVS, CDR2 FQNEAQ. J was trimmed by 5 bases and V by 1 base; bases with no gene match: 4. This CDR3 region has 17 residues. The CDR3 sequence is CASSLVTSGGVTGELFF. The CDR3 DNA reads as TGTGCCAGCAGCTTAGTAACTAGCGGGGGGGTAACCGGGGAGCTGTTTTTT.

V is TRBV9 and J is TRBJ1-4; weak D call: TRBD1 (5 bases). Per the germline V gene, CDR1 is SGDLS and CDR2 is YYNGEE. Trimming shortened V by 4 bases and J by 7 bases, and 17 bases separated the two germline ends. The CDR3 has 15 residues. CDR3 sequence reads: CASSRVGSTGEKLFF. The CDR3 DNA follows: TGTGCCAGCAGCCGGGTGGGGTCTACAGGTGAAAAACTGTTTTTT.

In its sample, this clone was seen once. This chain joins TRBV6-2 or TRBV6-3 and TRBJ2-3, with TRBD2 identical over 16 bases. The V segment lost 5 bases and the J segment 2 bases; nucleotides outside the gene matches: 7. CDR1 is MNHEY, CDR2 SVGEGT, per germline. The length of the CDR3 is 18 residues. CDR3 nucleotides: TGTGCCAGCAGTAGGACCGGGACTAGCGGGGGGGTCACAGATACGCAGTATTTT. It translates to CASSRTGTSGGVTDTQYF.

The chain employs TRBV6-6 and TRBJ1-6; possible D gene TRBD1, 6 bases. The CDR3 length is 16 residues. Germline assignment: CDR1 MNHNY and CDR2 SVGAGI (reference sequence). The ends were cut back, 0 bases at V and 7 bases at J, with 13 bases in the middle. The CDR3 sequence: CASSYSKWGRNSPLHF. The CDR3 DNA sequence: TGTGCCAGCAGTTACTCGAAATGGGGGCGAAATTCACCCCTCCACTTT.

The CDR3 sequence is CASSFGQGQGAGGYTF. The CDR3 nucleotides are TGTGCCAGCAGTTTTGGCCAGGGACAGGGGGCAGGTGGCTACACCTTC. The chain is built from TRBV28 and TRBJ1-2; 12 bases line up with TRBD1. V dropped 3 bases and J dropped 7; count of bases not matched to a gene: 9. This CDR3 contains 16 residues. From germline, CDR1 is MDHEN and CDR2 SYDVKM.

As regards this clone: An end of the junction differs from the germline gene, which may be a read error. The rearrangement uses TRBV6-1 and TRBJ2-2; 9 bases align to TRBD2. Germline values: CDR1 MNHNS, CDR2 SASEGT. The CDR3 consists of 17 residues. The CDR3 coding sequence is TGTGCCAGCAGTAAAGCGCCTTCTAGCGGGGTGACCGGGGAGCTGTTTTTT. This encodes CASSKAPSSGVTGELFF.

The J gene is TRBJ1-2, the V gene TRBV5-1; a possible D gene is TRBD1 (5 bases). Germline V gives CDR1 SGHRS, CDR2 YFSETQ. The CDR3 covers 14 residues. Trimming stripped 2 bases from V and 3 bases from J, with 11 bases between. The CDR3 region has the DNA TGCGCCAGCAGCTTTTTCGGGGGAGACTATGGCTACACCTTC. Its protein is CASSFFGGDYGYTF.

This chain links TRBV5-1 with TRBJ2-7; D is possibly TRBD2 (5 bases). V was trimmed by 2 bases and J by 9 bases, leaving 9 bases between them. Per the germline V gene, CDR1 is SGHRS and CDR2 is YFSETQ. The CDR3 has 11 amino acids. CDR3 coding DNA: TGCGCCAGCAGCTTACTAGACGTGCAGTACTTC. Residues: CASSLLDVQYF. The full variable domain, completed using reference TRBV5-1 and TRBJ2-7, is KAGVTQTPRYLIKTRGQQVTLSCSPISGHRSVSWYQQTPGQGLQFLFEYFSETQRNKGNFPGRFSGRQFSNSRSEMNVSTLELGDSALYLCASSLLDVQYFGPGTRLTVT.